Given below is one TCR beta chain in context. Its specificity is unknown. The data were obtained in a study of cytomegalovirus exposure and HLA in healthy donors. Trimming removed 6 bases from V and 7 bases from J; junction bases left unmatched: 9. Germline V gene data show CDR1 as MDHEN and CDR2 as SYDVKM. CDR3 length: 14 amino acids. The PCR employed 60 Vbeta primers together with 13 Jbeta primers. Clones were read by immunoSEQ multiplex PCR, and TCRdb kept only the in-frame ones, dropping some. The sample consists of tens of thousands of clones, around 75% of them appearing once. Study-level results: The authors enumerated 150 to 200 TCR beta chains as linked to cytomegalovirus. For TCR beta chains, V- and J-gene trimming was later linked to a missense DCLRE1C variant.

Material for sequencing was PBMCs. This rearrangement joins TRBV28 to TRBJ2-7, with 10 bases identical to TRBD2. The clonotype originates from a man aged 50 to 60 in good health and CMV-seropositive. Written as DNA, the CDR3 is TGTGCCAGCAGCCTACCGGGACTAGCGATTGAGCAGTACTTC. It codes for CASSLPGLAIEQYF.